A selection of T cell receptor beta chains follows, all from one sample in a study of breast tumors, draining lymph nodes, adjacent tissues. TCRdb re-analysed the multiplex PCR reads in MiXCR, keeping a single row per CDR3 protein. Of 150,000 to 250,000 distinct CDR3 sequences detected, approximately 33% appear once; the ten largest clones hold 4% to 4.5%. Material: axillary lymph node tissue. These TCRs come from a female donor with breast cancer. Some clones in this sample may be carry-over from other donors' samples. Both conserved end residues are part of each CDR3. Fields, in order: V gene, clone size, J gene, D gene, CDR3 DNA, CDR3 protein. A D gene is named only where the DNA matches it firmly. The listing skips clone size in some rows; elsewhere it reads once, few, many or a size class.

V gene: TRBV28; clone size: many; J gene: TRBJ2-3; D gene: NA; CDR3 DNA: TGTGCCAGCAGTTTGGGGGGAGCGACGGCAGATACGCAGTATTTT; CDR3 protein: CASSLGGATADTQYF
V gene: TRBV2; clone size: NA; J gene: TRBJ2-3; D gene: NA; CDR3 DNA: TGTGCCAGCAGTGACAGGGGGGCCGCAGATACGCAGTATTTT; CDR3 protein: CASSDRGAADTQYF
V gene: TRBV29-1; clone size: many; J gene: TRBJ2-3; D gene: NA; CDR3 DNA: TGCAGCGGGGGACCGTCCACAGATACGCAGTATTTT; CDR3 protein: CSGGPSTDTQYF
V gene: TRBV6-1; clone size: many; J gene: TRBJ1-5; D gene: NA; CDR3 DNA: TGTGCCAGCAGTGGGACAACTGTTGGCAATCAGCCCCAGCATTTT; CDR3 protein: CASSGTTVGNQPQHF
V gene: TRBV9; clone size: many; J gene: TRBJ1-1; D gene: NA; CDR3 DNA: TGTGCCAGCAGCGTTGAGCAGAACACTGAAGCTTTCTTT; CDR3 protein: CASSVEQNTEAFF
V gene: TRBV9; clone size: many; J gene: TRBJ1-4; D gene: NA; CDR3 DNA: TGTGCCAGTAACCGGGGGTCTAATAATGAAAAACTGTTTTTT; CDR3 protein: CASNRGSNNEKLFF
V gene: TRBV19; clone size: many; J gene: TRBJ1-2; D gene: NA; CDR3 DNA: TGTGCCAGTAGGACGGGGCGAAACTATGGCTACACCTTC; CDR3 protein: CASRTGRNYGYTF
V gene: TRBV14; clone size: many; J gene: TRBJ2-5; D gene: TRBD1; CDR3 DNA: TGTGCCAGCAGCCAACGGACAGGGGCCGAGACCCAGTACTTC; CDR3 protein: CASSQRTGAETQYF
V gene: TRBV2; clone size: many; J gene: TRBJ1-2; D gene: NA; CDR3 DNA: TGTGCCAGCATAGGAGTCAACTATGGCTACACCTTC; CDR3 protein: CASIGVNYGYTF
V gene: TRBV9; clone size: many; J gene: TRBJ1-3; D gene: NA; CDR3 DNA: TGTGCCAGCACAGGGACAGGAAACACCATATATTTT; CDR3 protein: CASTGTGNTIYF
V gene: TRBV6-5; clone size: many; J gene: TRBJ2-7; D gene: NA; CDR3 DNA: TGTGCCAGCAGTCTCCTGAGGGGGGGGCAAAATGAGCAGTACTTC; CDR3 protein: CASSLLRGGQNEQYF
V gene: TRBV20-1; clone size: many; J gene: TRBJ2-7; D gene: NA; CDR3 DNA: TGCAGTGCTCGCCGGACTGGGGCCTACGAGCAGTACTTC; CDR3 protein: CSARRTGAYEQYF
V gene: TRBV20-1; clone size: many; J gene: TRBJ2-5; D gene: TRBD2; CDR3 DNA: TGCAGTGCTAGTCGACTAGCGGGGGGCGGTATTTTTCGGGAGACCCAGTACTTC; CDR3 protein: CSASRLAGGGIFRETQYF
V gene: TRBV9; clone size: once; J gene: TRBJ1-3; D gene: NA; CDR3 DNA: TGTGCCAGCAGCGAAGGGACGGGCTCTGGAAACACCATATATTTT; CDR3 protein: CASSEGTGSGNTIYF
V gene: TRBV20-1; clone size: many; J gene: TRBJ2-1; D gene: NA; CDR3 DNA: TGCAGTGCTAGAGGAAGAGCGACAGGTTTGTACAATGAGCAGTTCTTC; CDR3 protein: CSARGRATGLYNEQFF
V gene: TRBV7-2; clone size: many; J gene: TRBJ2-2; D gene: NA; CDR3 DNA: TGTGCCAGCAGCTCAGGACATTGGGGCACCGGGGAGCTGTTTTTT; CDR3 protein: CASSSGHWGTGELFF
V gene: TRBV7-6; clone size: many; J gene: TRBJ2-3; D gene: TRBD2; CDR3 DNA: TGTGCCAGCAGCGGCACCGATGGGGAGGGAGGCACAGATACGCAGTATTTT; CDR3 protein: CASSGTDGEGGTDTQYF
V gene: TRBV27; clone size: NA; J gene: TRBJ2-1; D gene: TRBD2; CDR3 DNA: TGTGCCAGCCGGGTAGCGGGGAGCTCCTACAATGAGCAGTTCTTC; CDR3 protein: CASRVAGSSYNEQFF
V gene: TRBV5-1; clone size: many; J gene: TRBJ2-1; D gene: NA; CDR3 DNA: TGCGCCAGCAGCCTTAGCGACTCCTACAATGAGCAGTTCTTC; CDR3 protein: CASSLSDSYNEQFF
V gene: TRBV20-1; clone size: many; J gene: TRBJ2-7; D gene: TRBD2; CDR3 DNA: TGCAGTGCTAGAGATGGGACTAGCGGGACCGAGCAGTACTTC; CDR3 protein: CSARDGTSGTEQYF
V gene: TRBV2; clone size: many; J gene: TRBJ2-1; D gene: NA; CDR3 DNA: TGTGCCAGCAGGGCGGATATCAACAATGAGCAGTTCTTC; CDR3 protein: CASRADINNEQFF
V gene: TRBV7-3; clone size: NA; J gene: TRBJ2-3; D gene: TRBD2; CDR3 DNA: TGTGCCACAGCGGGGGGGGACACAGGTACGCAGTATTTT; CDR3 protein: CATAGGDTGTQYF
V gene: TRBV4-3; clone size: many; J gene: TRBJ2-1; D gene: TRBD2; CDR3 DNA: TGCGCCAGCAGCCAAGGGAGGGGGACTAGAGGCTACAATGAGCAGTTCTTC; CDR3 protein: CASSQGRGTRGYNEQFF
V gene: TRBV4-1; clone size: many; J gene: TRBJ1-6; D gene: NA; CDR3 DNA: TGCGCCAGCAGCCAAATGGGGCTTAATTCACCCCTCCACTTT; CDR3 protein: CASSQMGLNSPLHF
V gene: TRBV6-5; clone size: many; J gene: TRBJ2-7; D gene: TRBD1; CDR3 DNA: TGTGCCAGCAGTAATTTCGGACAGGACGAGCAGTACTTC; CDR3 protein: CASSNFGQDEQYF
V gene: TRBV11-2; clone size: few; J gene: TRBJ2-1; D gene: NA; CDR3 DNA: TGTGCCAGCAGCCCGGACTATTCCTCCAATGAGCAGTTCTTC; CDR3 protein: CASSPDYSSNEQFF
V gene: TRBV6-2/TRBV6-3; clone size: NA; J gene: TRBJ2-3; D gene: NA; CDR3 DNA: TGTGCCAGCAGTCCCGACAAGTACAATGACTGGCAGTATTTT; CDR3 protein: CASSPDKYNDWQYF
V gene: TRBV7-2; clone size: many; J gene: TRBJ2-1; D gene: NA; CDR3 DNA: TGTGCCAGCAGCTTAGAAGCGCCATCCTACAATGAGCAGTTCTTC; CDR3 protein: CASSLEAPSYNEQFF
V gene: TRBV20-1; clone size: NA; J gene: TRBJ1-1; D gene: TRBD1; CDR3 DNA: TGCAGTGCATCGCCGGGACAGATCGTGGCTTTCTTT; CDR3 protein: CSASPGQIVAFF
V gene: TRBV7-8; clone size: many; J gene: TRBJ2-2; D gene: NA; CDR3 DNA: TGTGCCAGCAGCTTGGGGGGTCTAACCTACACCGGGGAGCTGTTTTTT; CDR3 protein: CASSLGGLTYTGELFF
V gene: TRBV30; clone size: many; J gene: TRBJ2-7; D gene: NA; CDR3 DNA: TGTGCCTGGAGTGTTGGAGACAGTGTCGAGCAGTACTTC; CDR3 protein: CAWSVGDSVEQYF
V gene: TRBV3-1; clone size: many; J gene: TRBJ2-7; D gene: NA; CDR3 DNA: TGTGCCAGCACCCACCTTGGCGAGCAGTACTTC; CDR3 protein: CASTHLGEQYF
V gene: TRBV6-4; clone size: once; J gene: TRBJ2-5; D gene: TRBD1; CDR3 DNA: TGTGCCAGCAGTGACGCATGTTGGGACAGCTTACAAGAGACCCAGTACTTC; CDR3 protein: CASSDACWDSLQETQYF
V gene: TRBV20-1; clone size: many; J gene: TRBJ1-2; D gene: TRBD1; CDR3 DNA: TGCAGTGCTAGAGATTTAGCCCCCGCAGACCGGACAGGGTTCAACTATGGCTACACCTTC; CDR3 protein: CSARDLAPADRTGFNYGYTF
V gene: TRBV12-1; clone size: many; J gene: TRBJ1-6; D gene: NA; CDR3 DNA: TGTGCCAGCAGCTTATGGGACAGCTTTAGTTCACCCCTCCACTTT; CDR3 protein: CASSLWDSFSSPLHF
V gene: TRBV9; clone size: many; J gene: TRBJ2-5; D gene: NA; CDR3 DNA: TGTGCCAGCAGCGTGACCCAAGGGGGGGCCCAGGAGACCCAGTACTTC; CDR3 protein: CASSVTQGGAQETQYF
V gene: TRBV20-1; clone size: many; J gene: TRBJ2-3; D gene: TRBD2; CDR3 DNA: TGCAGTGCACCACTAGCGGGAAGCACAGATACGCAGTATTTT; CDR3 protein: CSAPLAGSTDTQYF
V gene: TRBV29-1; clone size: many; J gene: TRBJ2-3; D gene: TRBD1; CDR3 DNA: TGCAGCGTTGAGCCAAGACAGGGGGCGAGAGATACGCAGTATTTT; CDR3 protein: CSVEPRQGARDTQYF
V gene: TRBV11-2; clone size: many; J gene: TRBJ1-5; D gene: NA; CDR3 DNA: TGTGCCAGCAGCTTAGATGGGGGGGATCAGCCCCAGCATTTT; CDR3 protein: CASSLDGGDQPQHF
V gene: TRBV6-5; clone size: many; J gene: TRBJ1-3; D gene: NA; CDR3 DNA: TGTGCCAGCAAGGTGGGCCACTCTGGAAACACCATATATTTT; CDR3 protein: CASKVGHSGNTIYF
V gene: TRBV18; clone size: many; J gene: TRBJ2-3; D gene: NA; CDR3 DNA: TGTGCCAGCTCACCCGGACAAGACACAGATACGCAGTATTTT; CDR3 protein: CASSPGQDTDTQYF
V gene: TRBV7-2; clone size: many; J gene: TRBJ2-7; D gene: NA; CDR3 DNA: TGTGCCAGCAGCTTATACGCTCAAAACGAGCAGTACTTC; CDR3 protein: CASSLYAQNEQYF
V gene: TRBV7-9; clone size: many; J gene: TRBJ2-3; D gene: NA; CDR3 DNA: TGTGCCTCCCAAGGCGGGAGCACAGATACGCAGTATTTT; CDR3 protein: CASQGGSTDTQYF
V gene: TRBV4-3; clone size: many; J gene: TRBJ1-2; D gene: TRBD1; CDR3 DNA: TGCGCCAGCAGCCCTGGAGGATCGGGACAGCCCTTTTATGGCTACACCTTC; CDR3 protein: CASSPGGSGQPFYGYTF
V gene: TRBV20-1; clone size: NA; J gene: TRBJ1-6; D gene: TRBD1; CDR3 DNA: TGCAGTGCCCAACTAGCCGGGACAGGAGCACCCCTCCACTTT; CDR3 protein: CSAQLAGTGAPLHF
V gene: TRBV2; clone size: NA; J gene: TRBJ2-3; D gene: TRBD2; CDR3 DNA: TGTGCCAGCAGGCTAGCGGGAGCGGCTGATACGCAGTATTTT; CDR3 protein: CASRLAGAADTQYF
V gene: TRBV9; clone size: NA; J gene: TRBJ2-1; D gene: NA; CDR3 DNA: TGTGCCAGCAGCGTGCGCGGTCTCTCCTACAATGAGCCGTTCTTC; CDR3 protein: CASSVRGLSYNEPFF
V gene: TRBV7-6; clone size: many; J gene: TRBJ2-7; D gene: TRBD2; CDR3 DNA: TGTGCCAGCAGCTTAGGATTGGAGCGGGAGGGTTTCTACGAGCAGTACTTC; CDR3 protein: CASSLGLEREGFYEQYF
V gene: TRBV11-3; clone size: NA; J gene: TRBJ2-3; D gene: NA; CDR3 DNA: TGTGCCAGCAGCTTACACCCCGGGGCGGGCCCTCCCACAGATACGCAGTATTTT; CDR3 protein: CASSLHPGAGPPTDTQYF
V gene: TRBV6-4; clone size: NA; J gene: TRBJ1-2; D gene: NA; CDR3 DNA: TGTGCCAGCTCACCACTGGAGCGTGGCTACACCTTC; CDR3 protein: CASSPLERGYTF
V gene: TRBV28; clone size: few; J gene: TRBJ2-7; D gene: NA; CDR3 DNA: TGTGCCAGCAGTAGCCTCTTAAAGGAGGGAAGAGGGCAGTACTTC; CDR3 protein: CASSSLLKEGRGQYF
V gene: TRBV3-1; clone size: many; J gene: TRBJ2-7; D gene: TRBD1; CDR3 DNA: TGTGCCAGCAGCCGGGGGACAGGGGGCTACGAGCAGTACTTC; CDR3 protein: CASSRGTGGYEQYF
V gene: TRBV6-1; clone size: NA; J gene: TRBJ2-5; D gene: NA; CDR3 DNA: TGTGCCAGCACCCCCGAGGGCAGCGAAGAGACCCAGTACTTC; CDR3 protein: CASTPEGSEETQYF
V gene: TRBV7-3; clone size: NA; J gene: TRBJ2-7; D gene: TRBD2; CDR3 DNA: TGTGCCAGCAGCTTAAGGGGGGGGACTAAGCACTACGAGCAGTACTTC; CDR3 protein: CASSLRGGTKHYEQYF
V gene: TRBV20-1; clone size: many; J gene: TRBJ1-5; D gene: TRBD1; CDR3 DNA: TGCAGTGCTCGAAGGACAGGTCAGCCCCAGCATTTT; CDR3 protein: CSARRTGQPQHF
V gene: TRBV7-3; clone size: few; J gene: TRBJ2-1; D gene: TRBD2; CDR3 DNA: TGTGCCAGCAGCCCAACGGGGGGGGGGGCCCGCAATGAGCAGTTCTTC; CDR3 protein: CASSPTGGGARNEQFF
V gene: TRBV6-5; clone size: NA; J gene: TRBJ2-7; D gene: TRBD1; CDR3 DNA: TGTGCCGGCAGTCCCCCGGGACAGGGCTACGAGCAGTACTTC; CDR3 protein: CAGSPPGQGYEQYF
V gene: TRBV3-1; clone size: NA; J gene: TRBJ2-2; D gene: TRBD2; CDR3 DNA: TGTGCCAGCAGCCGAGCGGGAGGTCCAACCGGGGAGCTGTTTTTT; CDR3 protein: CASSRAGGPTGELFF
V gene: TRBV18; clone size: few; J gene: TRBJ1-5; D gene: NA; CDR3 DNA: TGTGCCAGCTCCGAGGGGCGCGTGAGCAATCAGCCCCAGCATTTT; CDR3 protein: CASSEGRVSNQPQHF